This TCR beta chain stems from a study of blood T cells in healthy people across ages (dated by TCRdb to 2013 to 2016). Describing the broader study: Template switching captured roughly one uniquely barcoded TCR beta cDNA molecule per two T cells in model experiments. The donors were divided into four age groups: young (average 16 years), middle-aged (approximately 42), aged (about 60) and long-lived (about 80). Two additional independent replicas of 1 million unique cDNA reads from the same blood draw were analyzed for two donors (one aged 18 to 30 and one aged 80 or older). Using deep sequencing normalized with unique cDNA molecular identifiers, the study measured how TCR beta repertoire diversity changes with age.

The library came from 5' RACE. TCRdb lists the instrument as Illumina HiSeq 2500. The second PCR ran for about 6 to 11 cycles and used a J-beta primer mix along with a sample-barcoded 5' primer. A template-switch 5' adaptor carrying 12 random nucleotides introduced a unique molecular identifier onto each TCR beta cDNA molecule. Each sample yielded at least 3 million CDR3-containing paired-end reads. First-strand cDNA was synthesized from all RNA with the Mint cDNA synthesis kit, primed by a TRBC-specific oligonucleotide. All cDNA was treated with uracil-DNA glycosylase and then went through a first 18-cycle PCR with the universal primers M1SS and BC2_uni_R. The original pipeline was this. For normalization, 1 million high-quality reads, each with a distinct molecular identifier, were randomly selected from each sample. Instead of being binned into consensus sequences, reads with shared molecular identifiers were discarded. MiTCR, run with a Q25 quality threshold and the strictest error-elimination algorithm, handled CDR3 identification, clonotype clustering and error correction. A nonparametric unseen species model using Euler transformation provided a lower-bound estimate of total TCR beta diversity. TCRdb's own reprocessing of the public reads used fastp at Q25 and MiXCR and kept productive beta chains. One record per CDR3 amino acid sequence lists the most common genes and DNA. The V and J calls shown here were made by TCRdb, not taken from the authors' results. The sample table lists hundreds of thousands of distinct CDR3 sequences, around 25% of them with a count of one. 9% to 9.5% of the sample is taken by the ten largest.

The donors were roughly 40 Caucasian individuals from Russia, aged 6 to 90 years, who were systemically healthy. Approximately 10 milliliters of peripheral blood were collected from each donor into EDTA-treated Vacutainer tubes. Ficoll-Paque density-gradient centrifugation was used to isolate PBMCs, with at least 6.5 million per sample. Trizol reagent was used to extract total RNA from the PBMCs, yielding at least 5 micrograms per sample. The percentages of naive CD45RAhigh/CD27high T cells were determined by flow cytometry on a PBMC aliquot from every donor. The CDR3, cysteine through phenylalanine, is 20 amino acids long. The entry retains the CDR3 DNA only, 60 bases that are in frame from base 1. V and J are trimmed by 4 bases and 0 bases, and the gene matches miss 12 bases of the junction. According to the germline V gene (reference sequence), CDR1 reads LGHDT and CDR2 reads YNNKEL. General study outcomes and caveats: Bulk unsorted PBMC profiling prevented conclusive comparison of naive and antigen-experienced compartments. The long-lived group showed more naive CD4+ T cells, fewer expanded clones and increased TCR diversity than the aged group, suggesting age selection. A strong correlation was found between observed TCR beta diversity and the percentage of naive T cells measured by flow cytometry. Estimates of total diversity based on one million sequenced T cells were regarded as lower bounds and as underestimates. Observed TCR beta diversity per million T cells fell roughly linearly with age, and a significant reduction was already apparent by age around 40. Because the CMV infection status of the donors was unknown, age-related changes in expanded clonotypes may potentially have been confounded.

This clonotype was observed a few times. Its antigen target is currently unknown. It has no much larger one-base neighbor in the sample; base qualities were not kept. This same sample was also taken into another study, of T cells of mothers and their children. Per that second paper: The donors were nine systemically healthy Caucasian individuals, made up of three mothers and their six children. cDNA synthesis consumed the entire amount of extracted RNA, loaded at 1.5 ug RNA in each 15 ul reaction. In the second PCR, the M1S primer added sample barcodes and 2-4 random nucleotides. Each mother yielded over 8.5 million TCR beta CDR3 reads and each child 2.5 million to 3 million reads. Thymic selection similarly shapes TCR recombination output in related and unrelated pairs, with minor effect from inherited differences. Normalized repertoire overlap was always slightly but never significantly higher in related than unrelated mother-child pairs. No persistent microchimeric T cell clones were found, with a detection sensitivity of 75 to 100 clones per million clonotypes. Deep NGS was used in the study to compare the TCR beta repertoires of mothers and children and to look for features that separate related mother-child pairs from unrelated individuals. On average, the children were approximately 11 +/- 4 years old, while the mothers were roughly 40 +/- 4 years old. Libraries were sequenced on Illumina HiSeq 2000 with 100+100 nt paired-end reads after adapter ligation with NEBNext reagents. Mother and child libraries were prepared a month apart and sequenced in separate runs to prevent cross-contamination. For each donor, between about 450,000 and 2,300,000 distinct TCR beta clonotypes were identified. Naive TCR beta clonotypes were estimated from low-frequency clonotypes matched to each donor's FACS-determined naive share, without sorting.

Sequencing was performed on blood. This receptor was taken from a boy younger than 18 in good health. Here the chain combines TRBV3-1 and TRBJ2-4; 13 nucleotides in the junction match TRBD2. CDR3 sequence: CASSPSPGLAGPLAKNIQYF. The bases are TGTGCCAGCAGCCCATCCCCGGGACTAGCGGGGCCTTTAGCCAAAAACATTCAGTACTTC.